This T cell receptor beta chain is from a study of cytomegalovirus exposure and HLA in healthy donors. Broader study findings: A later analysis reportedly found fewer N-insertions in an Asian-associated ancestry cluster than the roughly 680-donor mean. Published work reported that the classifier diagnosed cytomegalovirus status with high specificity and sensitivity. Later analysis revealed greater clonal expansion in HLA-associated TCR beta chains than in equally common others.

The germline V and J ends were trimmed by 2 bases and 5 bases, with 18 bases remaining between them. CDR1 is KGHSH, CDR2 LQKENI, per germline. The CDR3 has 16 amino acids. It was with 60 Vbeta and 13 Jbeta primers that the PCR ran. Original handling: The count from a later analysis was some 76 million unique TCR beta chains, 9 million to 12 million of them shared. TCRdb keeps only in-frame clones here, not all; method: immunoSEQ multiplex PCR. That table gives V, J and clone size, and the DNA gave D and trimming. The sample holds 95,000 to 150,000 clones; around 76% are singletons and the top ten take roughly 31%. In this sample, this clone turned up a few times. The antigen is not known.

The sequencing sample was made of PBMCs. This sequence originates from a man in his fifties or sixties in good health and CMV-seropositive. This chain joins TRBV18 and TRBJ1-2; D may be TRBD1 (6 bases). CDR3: CASSPTPGQSGYGYTF. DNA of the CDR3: TGTGCCAGCTCACCAACGCCTGGACAGTCCGGGTATGGCTACACCTTC.